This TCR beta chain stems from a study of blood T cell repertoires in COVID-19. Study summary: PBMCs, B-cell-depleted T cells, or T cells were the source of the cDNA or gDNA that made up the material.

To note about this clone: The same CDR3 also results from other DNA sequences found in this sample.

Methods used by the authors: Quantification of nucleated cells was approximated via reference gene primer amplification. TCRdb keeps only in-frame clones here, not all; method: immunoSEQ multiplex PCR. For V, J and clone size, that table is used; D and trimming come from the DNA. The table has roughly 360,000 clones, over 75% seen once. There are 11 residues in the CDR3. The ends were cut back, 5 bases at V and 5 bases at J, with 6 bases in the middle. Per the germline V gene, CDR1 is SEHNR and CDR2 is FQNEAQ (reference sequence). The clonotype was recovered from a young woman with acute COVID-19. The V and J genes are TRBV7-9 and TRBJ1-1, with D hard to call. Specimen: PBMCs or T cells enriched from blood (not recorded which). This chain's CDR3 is CASSPGTEAFF. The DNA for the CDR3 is TGTGCCAGCAGCCCCGGGACTGAAGCTTTCTTT.